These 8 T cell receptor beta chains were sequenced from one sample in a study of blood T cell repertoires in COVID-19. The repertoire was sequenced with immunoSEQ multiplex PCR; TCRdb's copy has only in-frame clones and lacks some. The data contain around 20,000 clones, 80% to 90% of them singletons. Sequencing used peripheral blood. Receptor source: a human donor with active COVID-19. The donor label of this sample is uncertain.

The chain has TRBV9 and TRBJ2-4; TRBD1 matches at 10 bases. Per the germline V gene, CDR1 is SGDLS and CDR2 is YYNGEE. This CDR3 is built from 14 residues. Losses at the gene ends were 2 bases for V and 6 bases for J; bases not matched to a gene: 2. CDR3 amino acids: CASSVGDRGNIQYF. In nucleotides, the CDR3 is TGTGCCAGCAGCGTGGGGGACAGGGGAAACATTCAGTACTTC.

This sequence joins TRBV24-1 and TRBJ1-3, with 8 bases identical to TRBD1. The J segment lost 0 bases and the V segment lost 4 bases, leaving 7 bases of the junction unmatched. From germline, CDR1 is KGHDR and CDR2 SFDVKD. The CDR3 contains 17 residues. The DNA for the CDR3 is TGTGCCACCAGTGACCCGGGACAGGCGATCTCTGGAAACACCATATATTTT. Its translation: CATSDPGQAISGNTIYF.

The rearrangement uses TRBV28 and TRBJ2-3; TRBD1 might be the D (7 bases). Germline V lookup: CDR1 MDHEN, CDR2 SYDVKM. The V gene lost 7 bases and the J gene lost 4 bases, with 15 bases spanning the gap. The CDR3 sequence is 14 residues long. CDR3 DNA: TGTGCCAGCACTTGGACAGGCGGGGCAGATACGCAGTATTTT. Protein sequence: CASTWTGGADTQYF.

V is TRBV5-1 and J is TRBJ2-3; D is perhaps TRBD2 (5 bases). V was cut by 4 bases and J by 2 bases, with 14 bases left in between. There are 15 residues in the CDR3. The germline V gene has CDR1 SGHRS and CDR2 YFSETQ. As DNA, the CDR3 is TGCGCCAGCAGCCCCAGCGGCGGCCTCACAGATACGCAGTATTTT. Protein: CASSPSGGLTDTQYF.

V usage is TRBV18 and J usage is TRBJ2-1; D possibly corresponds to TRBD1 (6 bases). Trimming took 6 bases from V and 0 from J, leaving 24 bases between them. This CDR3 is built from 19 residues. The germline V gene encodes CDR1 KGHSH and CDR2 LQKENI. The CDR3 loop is CASSQKAGTNVGSYNEQFF. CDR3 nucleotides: TGTGCCAGCTCCCAAAAGGCCGGGACAAACGTCGGCTCCTACAATGAGCAGTTCTTC.

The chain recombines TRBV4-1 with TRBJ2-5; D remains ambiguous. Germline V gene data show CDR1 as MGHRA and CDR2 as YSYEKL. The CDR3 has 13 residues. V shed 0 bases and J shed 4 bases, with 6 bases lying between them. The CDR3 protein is CASSQEPRETQYF. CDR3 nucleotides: TGCGCCAGCAGCCAAGAACCCAGAGAGACCCAGTACTTC.

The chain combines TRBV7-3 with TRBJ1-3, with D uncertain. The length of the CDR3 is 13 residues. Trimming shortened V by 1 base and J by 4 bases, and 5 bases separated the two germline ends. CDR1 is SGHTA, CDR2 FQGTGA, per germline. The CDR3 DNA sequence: TGTGCCAGCAGCTTAAAACGGGGAAACACCATATATTTT. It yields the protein CASSLKRGNTIYF.

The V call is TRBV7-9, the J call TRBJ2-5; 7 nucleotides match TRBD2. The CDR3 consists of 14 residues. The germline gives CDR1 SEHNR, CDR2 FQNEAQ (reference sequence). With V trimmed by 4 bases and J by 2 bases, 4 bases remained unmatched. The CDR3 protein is CASSSGLGQETQYF. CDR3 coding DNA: TGTGCCAGCAGCTCTGGACTAGGACAAGAGACCCAGTACTTC.